This is a list of T cell receptor beta chains from one sample in a study of T cells in Graves' hyperthyroidism and ophthalmopathy. TCRdb itself ran the multiplex PCR reads through MiXCR, one entry per CDR3 protein. The data contain a few hundred thousand distinct CDR3 sequences, approximately 13% of them singletons. Sequencing was carried out using blood. The receptors stem from a woman aged 40 to 50 with Graves' ophthalmopathy. Each CDR3 is given without its conserved first and last residue. Where a row states a size, it is once, few, many or the class of an expanded clone; other rows omit it.

J gene: TRBJ2-7
clone size: many
V gene: TRBV6-1
CDR3 protein: ASSEVWAYEQY

J gene: TRBJ2-5
clone size: few
V gene: TRBV7-9
CDR3 protein: GSRWGPQETQY

J gene: TRBJ2-1
clone size: many
V gene: TRBV2
CDR3 protein: ASRGTSGGAGNEQF

J gene: TRBJ2-7
clone size: -
V gene: TRBV11-3
CDR3 protein: ASSLGDSQKQY

J gene: TRBJ1-5
clone size: few
V gene: TRBV6-1
CDR3 protein: ASRDGNNQPQH

J gene: TRBJ1-4
clone size: few
V gene: TRBV5-1
CDR3 protein: ASSPPSGVGEKLF

J gene: TRBJ2-3
clone size: -
V gene: TRBV27
CDR3 protein: ASSLQGIAQY

J gene: TRBJ2-3
clone size: many
V gene: TRBV6-1
CDR3 protein: ASSSGRVDTQY

J gene: TRBJ1-5
clone size: many
V gene: TRBV6-2/TRBV6-3
CDR3 protein: ASSYLGTWGNQPQH

J gene: TRBJ1-5
clone size: many
V gene: TRBV3-1
CDR3 protein: ASSLSGQGVGQPQH

J gene: TRBJ2-4
clone size: many
V gene: TRBV28
CDR3 protein: ASSPTDYPKNIQY

J gene: TRBJ1-1
clone size: -
V gene: TRBV27
CDR3 protein: ASIWDRKAF

J gene: TRBJ2-3
clone size: many
V gene: TRBV29-1
CDR3 protein: SVDLTGAGTDTQY

J gene: TRBJ1-5
clone size: -
V gene: TRBV19
CDR3 protein: ASSMGALRRRNQPQH

J gene: TRBJ1-6
clone size: -
V gene: TRBV4-2
CDR3 protein: ASSQVVAGGSPLH

J gene: TRBJ2-4
clone size: -
V gene: TRBV5-6
CDR3 protein: ASSLLQAGNIQY

J gene: TRBJ2-1
clone size: few
V gene: TRBV27
CDR3 protein: ASSLSHRGLNEQF

J gene: TRBJ2-3
clone size: -
V gene: TRBV10-3
CDR3 protein: AIRKGQPSTDTQY

J gene: TRBJ2-7
clone size: many
V gene: TRBV5-8
CDR3 protein: ASSSGGVGQGSYEQY

J gene: TRBJ2-3
clone size: few
V gene: TRBV5-5
CDR3 protein: ASSPRTSGGRRFTDTQY

J gene: TRBJ2-7
clone size: -
V gene: TRBV12-3/TRBV12-4
CDR3 protein: ASRPTSPRHYEQY

J gene: TRBJ1-1
clone size: few
V gene: TRBV6-2/TRBV6-3
CDR3 protein: ASSYFDARGNTEAF

J gene: TRBJ2-2
clone size: many
V gene: TRBV7-2
CDR3 protein: ASPTGTSANTGELF

J gene: TRBJ1-6
clone size: few
V gene: TRBV2
CDR3 protein: ASREPVVSDSPLH

J gene: TRBJ1-6
clone size: many
V gene: TRBV20-1
CDR3 protein: SASFLTANSPLH

J gene: TRBJ1-5
clone size: -
V gene: TRBV16
CDR3 protein: ASSLVQGSHYSNQPQH

J gene: TRBJ2-3
clone size: few
V gene: TRBV27
CDR3 protein: ASSRGGGGSTDTQY

J gene: TRBJ1-1
clone size: few
V gene: TRBV30
CDR3 protein: AWIRGRVRVNTEAF

J gene: TRBJ1-1
clone size: few
V gene: TRBV4-3
CDR3 protein: ASSHPQGARVTEAF

J gene: TRBJ2-1
clone size: many
V gene: TRBV24-1
CDR3 protein: ATSDWTSGRAAEQF

J gene: TRBJ2-3
clone size: many
V gene: TRBV14
CDR3 protein: ASSQRVVTDTQY

J gene: TRBJ1-1
clone size: many
V gene: TRBV30
CDR3 protein: AWSVLGFTEAF

J gene: TRBJ2-7
clone size: few
V gene: TRBV19
CDR3 protein: ASSTMGSYEQY

J gene: TRBJ1-2
clone size: many
V gene: TRBV20-1
CDR3 protein: SSEPSTGAYGYT